The rows below give T cell receptor beta chains drawn from one sample of a study of patients and donors after allogeneic stem cell transplantation. TCRdb used MiXCR to reprocess the RT-PCR reads, holding one entry per CDR3 protein. The sample yields fewer than 12,000 distinct CDR3 sequences, about 20% seen once. Sequenced sample: blood, either unsorted or a sorted T cell fraction (not recorded which). These receptors originate from a human donor who was either an allogeneic HSCT recipient or a stem cell or donor lymphocyte infusion donor (not recorded which). It is not recorded whose cells these are; they may come from a transplant donor. The conserved cysteine and the conserved F or W are not part of the CDR3 here. The order of the fields is CDR3 protein, V gene, J gene.

CDR3 protein: ASSYDQGRQPQH
V gene: TRBV12-3/TRBV12-4
J gene: TRBJ1-5

CDR3 protein: ASSLDFNSPLH
V gene: TRBV5-5
J gene: TRBJ1-6

CDR3 protein: ASSPRRQGAQGGMNTEAF
V gene: TRBV11-2
J gene: TRBJ1-1

CDR3 protein: SVDRGLGTEAF
V gene: TRBV29-1
J gene: TRBJ1-1

CDR3 protein: ASSPRSWDLLPATNEKLF
V gene: TRBV18
J gene: TRBJ1-4

CDR3 protein: ASSLEARTDTQY
V gene: TRBV5-1
J gene: TRBJ2-3

CDR3 protein: SARDRDGYEQY
V gene: TRBV20-1
J gene: TRBJ2-7

CDR3 protein: ASSRAGWGGELF
V gene: TRBV7-2
J gene: TRBJ2-2

CDR3 protein: ASAVGYEQY
V gene: TRBV2
J gene: TRBJ2-7

CDR3 protein: ASSSLSGGANTQY
V gene: TRBV7-2
J gene: TRBJ2-3

CDR3 protein: ATAGEGTDTQY
V gene: TRBV19
J gene: TRBJ2-3

CDR3 protein: ASSSTGDTIY
V gene: TRBV6-5
J gene: TRBJ1-3

CDR3 protein: ASRYKGTGKETQY
V gene: TRBV7-2
J gene: TRBJ2-5

CDR3 protein: ASSFVRQSSNTEAF
V gene: TRBV7-9
J gene: TRBJ1-1

CDR3 protein: ASSIRAGERGYT
V gene: TRBV19
J gene: TRBJ1-2

CDR3 protein: ASSSGFSGNTIY
V gene: TRBV6-2/TRBV6-3
J gene: TRBJ1-3

CDR3 protein: ASSRAAKNTGELF
V gene: TRBV3-1
J gene: TRBJ2-2

CDR3 protein: ASRLPSGTGHTEQF
V gene: TRBV7-2
J gene: TRBJ2-1

CDR3 protein: ASSLGLGRETQY
V gene: TRBV5-5
J gene: TRBJ2-5

CDR3 protein: AIRASGNSYEQY
V gene: TRBV10-3
J gene: TRBJ2-7

CDR3 protein: ASSQDWALGEQY
V gene: TRBV14
J gene: TRBJ2-7

CDR3 protein: ASSSPGGSYT
V gene: TRBV11-2
J gene: TRBJ1-2

CDR3 protein: ASSPGISYNSPLH
V gene: TRBV9
J gene: TRBJ1-6

CDR3 protein: ASSQVGPDTQY
V gene: TRBV4-3
J gene: TRBJ2-3

CDR3 protein: ASSLGDTQY
V gene: TRBV5-6
J gene: TRBJ2-3

CDR3 protein: ASSIDNMGLRQPQH
V gene: TRBV19
J gene: TRBJ1-5

CDR3 protein: SAVPLDRGTNEQF
V gene: TRBV20-1
J gene: TRBJ2-1

CDR3 protein: AWSVRAAEQF
V gene: TRBV30
J gene: TRBJ2-1

CDR3 protein: SARQELIMNTEAF
V gene: TRBV20-1
J gene: TRBJ1-1

CDR3 protein: ASSHIDSKAF
V gene: TRBV7-2
J gene: TRBJ1-1

CDR3 protein: SARDASGGADEQF
V gene: TRBV20-1
J gene: TRBJ2-1

CDR3 protein: ASSLPTGNYGYT
V gene: TRBV7-9
J gene: TRBJ1-2

CDR3 protein: SARDRGPLDGYT
V gene: TRBV20-1
J gene: TRBJ1-2

CDR3 protein: SATRTGSTTEAF
V gene: TRBV20-1
J gene: TRBJ1-1

CDR3 protein: AWGTGGQAGYT
V gene: TRBV30
J gene: TRBJ1-2

CDR3 protein: ASSLNPENSPLH
V gene: TRBV7-2
J gene: TRBJ1-6